This T cell receptor (beta chain) was sequenced in a study of OX40 agonist ivuxolimab in advanced cancers. Some background on the complete study: Ivuxolimab was an agonistic, fully human IgG2 monoclonal antibody directed against OX40 (CD134), a costimulatory receptor. Prior anti-PD-1, anti-PD-L1 or anti-CTLA-4 therapy was permitted, and about two fifths of dose-escalation patients had received checkpoint inhibitors. Partial responses were achieved by three dose-escalation patients, of whom one had hepatocellular carcinoma and two had cutaneous melanoma. Of the roughly 52 dose-escalation patients, hepatocellular carcinoma was present in approximately 20, melanoma in approximately 15, renal cell carcinoma in 9 and head and neck cancer in 9. Intravenous ivuxolimab was administered to patients every 2 weeks at six dose levels: 0.01, 0.1, 0.3, 1.5, 3 and 10 mg/kg. The monotherapy dose-escalation portion (N ≈ 52 patients) of the phase I ivuxolimab trial is reported in the paper. The dose-escalation cohort was 80% to 90% male with a mean age of around 64 years, ranging from roughly 23 to 90. The purpose of peripheral TCRbeta sequencing was to test whether ivuxolimab changed TCR sequence diversity and led to clonal T-cell expansion. Beyond this particular receptor, the publication reports: After ivuxolimab, expanded clones were on average more numerous among CD8+ T cells than among CD4+ T cells. Antigen specificity was not determined for the clonally expanded peripheral T cells. At doses of 0.1 to 3.0 mg/kg, clonal expansion of both CD4+ and CD8+ blood T cells was observed from baseline to week 6. Partial responders in the 0.1-3.0 mg/kg groups had among the lowest normalized peripheral clonal expansion, especially among CD8+ T cells. Low levels of normalized T-cell clonal expansion were also shown by some nonresponding patients.

At the junction V is shortened by 7 bases and J by 7 bases, with 19 bases in between. CDR1 and CDR2 are read off the germline V gene as MDHEN and SYDVKM. The CDR3 measures 14 amino acids from cysteine to phenylalanine. The kept DNA is CDR3 alone, 42 bases in frame from the first base. Patients with autoimmune disease history or receiving systemic immunosuppression were excluded from the trial. Peripheral blood for TCR sequencing was collected from all dose cohorts at baseline, on cycle 4 day 1, and on cycle 7 day 1. Samples came from an open-label, multicenter, first-in-human phase I dose-escalation trial of ivuxolimab. Adults with locally advanced or metastatic head and neck squamous cell, hepatocellular, melanoma or renal cell carcinoma were enrolled in the trial. Before TCR sequencing, CD4+ T cells and CD8+ T cells from peripheral blood were sorted into separate populations. Genomic DNA was extracted from sorted cells for sequencing of the TCRbeta CDR3 region. TCRbeta CDR3 regions were sequenced using the immunoSEQ Assay. The table comes from immuneACCESS by way of TCRdb, which keeps in-frame sequences with V and J called. Part of the clones is missing from these tables; in studies checked, under half for an unresolved V gene and the rest for unknown reasons. This sample gives about 80,000 clones in total; 70% to 90% of them show up just once. The top ten clones comprise approximately 13% of the sample.

On this clone itself: There is no known antigen for this receptor. No quality values exist for individual bases; no much larger clone is one base distant.

The V and J genes are TRBV28 and TRBJ1-2; TRBD1 could be the D gene, as 6 bases match. This clonotype was obtained from an adult with an advanced solid tumor such as melanoma, head and neck, liver or kidney cancer. Sequenced here: CD4+ or CD8+ T cells sorted from blood, sampled in a trial of the OX40 agonist ivuxolimab. The DNA reads TGTGCCAGCAACGGGCAACCAGGGGTGAGTGGCTACACCTTC. Translated, it reads CASNGQPGVSGYTF.